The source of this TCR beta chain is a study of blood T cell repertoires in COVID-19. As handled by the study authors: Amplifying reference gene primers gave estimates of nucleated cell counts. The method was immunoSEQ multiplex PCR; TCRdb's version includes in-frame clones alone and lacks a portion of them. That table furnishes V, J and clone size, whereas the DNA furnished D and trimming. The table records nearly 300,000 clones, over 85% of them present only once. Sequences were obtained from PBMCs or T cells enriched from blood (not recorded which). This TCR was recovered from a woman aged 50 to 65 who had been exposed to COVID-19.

Here the CDR3 DNA reads TGTGCCAGCAGTCCCCGGACTAGCGGGGGGTACAATGAGCAGTTCTTC. It yields the protein CASSPRTSGGYNEQFF. This sequence joins TRBV28 and TRBJ2-1; TRBD2 agrees at 14 bases. J gave up 4 bases and V 5 bases, and 4 bases lay outside the gene matches. Germline-derived CDR1 and CDR2 are MDHEN and SYDVKM. CDR3 length: 16 residues.